These T cell receptor beta chains were read from a single sample in a study of blood T cell repertoires in COVID-19. This table comes from immunoSEQ multiplex PCR, and its TCRdb copy is limited to in-frame clones, with some not included. The sample records roughly 97,000 clones, about 89% being singletons. Sequencing was done on a sample of peripheral blood. The receptors come from a human donor in a cohort sampled during active COVID-19. Each CDR3 is given with its conserved first and last residue. The D gene is left open where the match is weak. Part of the rows lack a size; the others show once, few, many or a class for expanded clones.

d_gene,abundance,j_gene,v_gene,CDR3aa,CDR3nt
TRBD1,-,TRBJ2-2,TRBV28,CASRSGGTGGILGELFF,TGTGCCAGCAGATCCGGTGGGACAGGGGGTATCCTTGGGGAGCTGTTTTTT
-,-,TRBJ2-1,TRBV7-2,CASSDPARDNEQFF,TGTGCCAGCAGCGACCCGGCCAGGGACAATGAGCAGTTCTTC
TRBD1,-,TRBJ1-6,TRBV9,CASSEAQGGGSPLHF,TGTGCCAGCAGCGAAGCACAGGGGGGGGGTTCACCCCTCCACTTT
TRBD2,-,TRBJ2-2,TRBV15,CPTSGGGWNTGELFF,TGTCCCACCAGCGGGGGGGGGTGGAACACCGGGGAGCTGTTTTTT
-,-,TRBJ1-5,TRBV4-1,CASSQSPVNNQPQHF,TGCGCCAGCAGCCAATCCCCCGTAAACAATCAGCCCCAGCATTTT
TRBD1,-,TRBJ1-5,TRBV28,CASSLDVPWTGAQPQHF,TGTGCCAGCAGTTTAGACGTCCCATGGACAGGGGCTCAGCCCCAGCATTTT
-,-,TRBJ2-7,TRBV4-1,CASSQDSRDPYEQYF,TGCGCCAGCAGCCAAGATTCCAGGGATCCTTACGAGCAGTACTTC
-,-,TRBJ2-2,TRBV7-9,CASSQPRGVTGELFF,TGTGCCAGCAGCCAACCCAGGGGGGTCACCGGGGAGCTGTTTTTT
-,-,TRBJ1-2,TRBV3-1/TRBV3-2,CASSQLQGTYGYTF,TGTGCCAGCAGCCAATTACAGGGAACCTATGGCTACACCTTC
-,-,TRBJ2-7,TRBV5-4,CASSPGQSLPYEQYF,TGTGCCAGCAGCCCAGGACAGTCTCTTCCCTACGAGCAGTACTTC
TRBD2,-,TRBJ2-7,TRBV6-2/TRBV6-3,CASNPSGVRHEQYF,TGTGCCAGCAACCCCAGCGGGGTACGCCACGAGCAGTACTTC
TRBD1,-,TRBJ1-1,TRBV28,CARPPPDRGKRMNTEAFF,TGTGCCAGACCCCCCCCCGACAGGGGCAAAAGAATGAACACTGAAGCTTTCTTT
-,-,TRBJ1-1,TRBV19,CASSIRGELNTEAFF,TGTGCCAGTAGTATACGGGGGGAGCTTAACACTGAAGCTTTCTTT
TRBD1,-,TRBJ1-2,TRBV28,CASRSGGNYGYTF,TGTGCCAGCAGGTCAGGGGGCAACTATGGCTACACCTTC
TRBD1,-,TRBJ2-5,TRBV24-1,CATSDLWTGGETQYF,TGTGCCACCAGTGACCTGTGGACAGGGGGCGAGACCCAGTACTTC
-,-,TRBJ2-2,TRBV5-8,CASSFQGNTGELFF,TGTGCCAGCAGCTTCCAGGGCAACACCGGGGAGCTGTTTTTT
TRBD1,-,TRBJ2-2,TRBV4-2,CASSLDRAGTGELFF,TGTGCCAGCAGCCTCGACAGGGCGGGTACCGGGGAGCTGTTTTTT
TRBD1,-,TRBJ1-5,TRBV12-5,CASAEQGAVQPQHF,TGTGCTAGTGCCGAACAGGGGGCTGTTCAGCCCCAGCATTTT
-,-,TRBJ2-1,TRBV3-1/TRBV3-2,CASSQGPNSPSYNEQFF,TGTGCCAGCAGCCAAGGCCCTAACTCGCCCTCCTACAATGAGCAGTTCTTC
-,once,TRBJ1-1,TRBV6-5,CASRPHGRNTEAFF,TGTGCCAGCAGACCACATGGCAGGAACACTGAAGCTTTCTTT
-,once,TRBJ2-2,TRBV7-8,CASSLESRTNTGELFF,TGTGCCAGCAGCTTAGAGTCGCGCACGAACACCGGGGAGCTGTTTTTT
TRBD1,-,TRBJ1-5,TRBV6-2/TRBV6-3,CASSYRADRGIYSNQPQHF,TGTGCCAGCAGTTACCGCGCGGACAGGGGGATCTATAGCAATCAGCCCCAGCATTTT
TRBD2,-,TRBJ2-3,TRBV5-4,CASTLGGLADSTDTQYF,TGTGCCAGCACCCTGGGGGGACTAGCGGATAGCACAGATACGCAGTATTTT
TRBD1,-,TRBJ2-1,TRBV5-4,CASSLAQGAYNEQFF,TGTGCCAGCAGCTTGGCCCAGGGGGCCTACAATGAGCAGTTCTTC
-,-,TRBJ1-1,TRBV28,CAHKRGIENTEAFF,TGTGCCCACAAGAGGGGGATCGAGAACACTGAAGCTTTCTTT
-,-,TRBJ2-7,TRBV6-2/TRBV6-3,CASSYNSPYEQYF,TGTGCCAGCAGTTACAACAGTCCCTACGAGCAGTACTTC
-,-,TRBJ1-3,TRBV3-1/TRBV3-2,CASSQTQGNTIYF,TGTGCCAGCAGCCAGACTCAGGGAAACACCATATATTTT
-,-,TRBJ2-3,TRBV28,CASSFSPESTDTQYF,TGTGCCAGCAGTTTTAGCCCGGAGAGCACAGATACGCAGTATTTT
-,-,TRBJ2-2,TRBV28,CASSLGAGELFF,TGTGCCAGCAGTCTGGGAGCCGGGGAGCTGTTTTTT
TRBD1,once,TRBJ1-1,TRBV5-4,CASSWTGGTEAFF,TGTGCCAGCAGCTGGACAGGGGGCACTGAAGCTTTCTTT
TRBD2,-,TRBJ2-7,TRBV28,CASSPRLAGPTGEQYF,TGTGCCAGCAGTCCTCGACTAGCGGGACCTACCGGCGAGCAGTACTTC
TRBD2,-,TRBJ2-5,TRBV7-9,CASSSSSGRLRETQYF,TGTGCCAGCAGCTCCTCTAGCGGGAGGCTCCGGGAGACCCAGTACTTC
-,-,TRBJ1-1,TRBV6-2/TRBV6-3,CASSQATEAFF,TGTGCCAGCAGCCAAGCCACTGAAGCTTTCTTT
-,few,TRBJ2-2,TRBV6-5,CASSYSSLTGELFF,TGTGCCAGCAGTTACTCGAGTCTCACCGGGGAGCTGTTTTTT
-,-,TRBJ2-6,TRBV5-1,CASSLFLVTGSTYGANVLTF,TGCGCCAGCAGCTTGTTTCTCGTCACAGGGTCTACTTATGGGGCCAACGTCCTGACTTTC
-,once,TRBJ1-2,TRBV28,CASSLSVLYGYTF,TGTGCCAGCAGTTTATCAGTTCTCTATGGCTACACCTTC
-,-,TRBJ2-7,TRBV15,CATSSDRSYEQYF,TGTGCCACCAGCAGCGACAGGTCCTACGAGCAGTACTTC
-,-,TRBJ2-6,TRBV5-8,CASSLRGANVLTF,TGTGCCAGCAGCTTGCGTGGGGCCAACGTCCTGACTTTC
TRBD1,-,TRBJ2-7,TRBV27,CASSATGAISYEQYF,TGTGCCAGCAGTGCAACAGGGGCCATCTCCTACGAGCAGTACTTC
-,-,TRBJ2-3,TRBV27,CASSFSGLGTDTQYF,TGTGCCAGCAGTTTTTCGGGACTGGGCACAGATACGCAGTATTTT
-,-,TRBJ1-1,TRBV18,CASSQTPQALNTEAFF,TGTGCCAGCTCACAGACCCCACAGGCCTTGAACACTGAAGCTTTCTTT
-,-,TRBJ2-6,TRBV5-1,CASSHPGGTGANVLTF,TGCGCCAGCAGCCACCCTGGAGGTACTGGGGCCAACGTCCTGACTTTC
-,-,TRBJ2-5,TRBV4-3,CASSQDRGSGETQYF,TGCGCCAGCAGCCAAGATAGAGGCAGCGGGGAGACCCAGTACTTC
-,-,TRBJ1-4,TRBV7-2,CASSIPMGRTNEKLFF,TGTGCCAGCAGCATCCCGATGGGGAGAACTAATGAAAAACTGTTTTTT
-,-,TRBJ2-7,TRBV12-3/TRBV12-4,CASGPGSYEQYF,TGTGCCAGCGGTCCGGGGTCCTACGAGCAGTACTTC
-,-,TRBJ2-3,TRBV25-1,CASSEDLGADTQYF,TGTGCCAGCAGTGAAGATCTAGGGGCAGATACGCAGTATTTT
TRBD1,-,TRBJ2-3,TRBV9,CASSGWDREGTDTQYF,TGTGCCAGCAGCGGATGGGACAGGGAAGGCACAGATACGCAGTATTTT
-,-,TRBJ1-3,TRBV7-9,CAFARGSSGNTIYF,TGTGCCTTTGCGAGGGGGAGCTCTGGAAACACCATATATTTT
TRBD2,-,TRBJ2-1,TRBV9,CASSPRGTSGSYNEQFF,TGTGCCAGCAGCCCCCGTGGGACTAGCGGGAGCTACAATGAGCAGTTCTTC
-,-,TRBJ2-5,TRBV28,CASSWAGLETQYF,TGTGCCAGCAGTTGGGCGGGGCTGGAGACCCAGTACTTC
-,-,TRBJ1-1,TRBV18,CASSPPTNIEAFF,TGTGCCAGCTCACCACCGACAAATATTGAAGCTTTCTTT
TRBD1,-,TRBJ2-1,TRBV27,CASSQGTGSYNEQFF,TGTGCCAGCAGTCAAGGGACAGGCTCCTACAATGAGCAGTTCTTC
-,-,TRBJ1-3,TRBV20-1,CSASPGFSGNTIYF,TGCAGTGCTAGTCCGGGATTCTCTGGAAACACCATATATTTT
TRBD1,once,TRBJ1-1,TRBV2,CASSEVPTGAGTEAFF,TGTGCCAGCAGTGAAGTCCCGACAGGGGCGGGAACTGAAGCTTTCTTT
-,-,TRBJ2-2,TRBV3-1/TRBV3-2,CASSWEGAGELFF,TGTGCCAGCAGCTGGGAAGGGGCCGGGGAGCTGTTTTTT
-,-,TRBJ1-1,TRBV7-8,CASSSLRGATEAFF,TGTGCCAGCAGCAGTCTAAGGGGCGCCACTGAAGCTTTCTTT
-,few,TRBJ1-5,TRBV6-5,CASRAGEPQHF,TGTGCCAGCAGGGCAGGGGAGCCCCAGCATTTT
-,-,TRBJ2-1,TRBV12-5,CASGSTSSEQFF,TGTGCTAGTGGTTCCACTAGCAGTGAGCAGTTCTTC